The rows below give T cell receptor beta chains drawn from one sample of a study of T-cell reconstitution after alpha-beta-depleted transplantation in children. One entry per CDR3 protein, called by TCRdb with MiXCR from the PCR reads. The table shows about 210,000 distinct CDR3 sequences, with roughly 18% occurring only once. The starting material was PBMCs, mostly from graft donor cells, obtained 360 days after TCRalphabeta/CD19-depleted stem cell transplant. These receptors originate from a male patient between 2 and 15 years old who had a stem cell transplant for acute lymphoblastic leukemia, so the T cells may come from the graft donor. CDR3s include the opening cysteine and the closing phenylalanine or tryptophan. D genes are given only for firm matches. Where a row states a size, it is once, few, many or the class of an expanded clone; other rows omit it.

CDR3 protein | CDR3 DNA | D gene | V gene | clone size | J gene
CASSSSGQGAFEQYF | . | . | TRBV28 | . | TRBJ2-7
CASSLRQEQETQYF | TGTGCCAGCAGCTTAAGACAGGAGCAAGAGACCCAGTACTTC | . | TRBV7-3 | few | TRBJ2-5
CASSWTSGGVSNTGELFF | TGTGCCAGCAGTTGGACTAGCGGGGGGGTTTCGAACACCGGGGAGCTGTTTTTT | TRBD2 | TRBV12-3/TRBV12-4 | . | TRBJ2-2
CSARFALAGNYNEQFF | TGCAGTGCTAGGTTCGCCCTAGCGGGGAATTACAATGAGCAGTTCTTC | TRBD2 | TRBV20-1 | few | TRBJ2-1
CASSKGSEEGAYEQYF | TGTGCCAGCAGCAAAGGATCGGAGGAGGGCGCCTACGAGCAGTACTTC | . | TRBV21-1 | . | TRBJ2-7
CASISKDRESNQPQHF | TGTGCCAGCATCTCAAAGGACAGGGAGAGCAATCAGCCCCAGCATTTT | TRBD1 | TRBV6-5 | many | TRBJ1-5
CRGTETQYF | TGCAGGGGGACTGAGACCCAGTACTTC | . | TRBV29-1 | . | TRBJ2-5
CASSRRPGPNTEAFF | TGTGCCAGCAGCCGCCGCCCCGGGCCCAACACTGAAGCTTTCTTT | . | TRBV6-1 | few | TRBJ1-1
CAWGTGFYTF | TGTGCCTGGGGGACAGGGTTCTACACCTTC | TRBD1 | TRBV30 | . | TRBJ1-2
CAWSSQGRGTEAFF | TGTGCCTGGAGTTCACAGGGAAGAGGGACTGAAGCTTTCTTT | . | TRBV30 | . | TRBJ1-1
CASVPAAAGSYNEQFF | TGTGCCAGCGTTCCTGCTGCGGCGGGTTCCTACAATGAGCAGTTCTTC | . | TRBV7-2 | . | TRBJ2-1
CASRRTRDRSNTEAFF | TGTGCCAGCAGACGAACCCGGGACAGATCGAACACTGAAGCTTTCTTT | TRBD1 | TRBV7-9 | few | TRBJ1-1
CASSLTSQGAAETQYF | TGTGCCAGCAGCTTAACCTCTCAGGGGGCCGCGGAGACCCAGTACTTC | TRBD1 | TRBV11-2 | . | TRBJ2-5
CATSGGGVLDEQYF | TGTGCCACCAGCGGTGGAGGGGTCCTAGACGAGCAGTACTTC | . | TRBV15 | . | TRBJ2-7
CASSPGQGNTEAFF | TGTGCCAGCAGTCCCGGACAGGGGAACACTGAAGCTTTCTTT | TRBD1 | TRBV6-2/TRBV6-3 | . | TRBJ1-1
CAIKTPWNTGELFF | TGTGCCATCAAGACACCCTGGAACACCGGGGAGCTGTTTTTT | . | TRBV10-3 | . | TRBJ2-2
CSATVARAGEAFF | TGCAGTGCTACCGTTGCGCGGGCTGGTGAAGCTTTCTTT | . | TRBV20-1 | many | TRBJ1-1
CATPGGAGNKADEQYF | TGTGCCACCCCAGGAGGGGCAGGGAATAAGGCCGACGAGCAGTACTTC | . | TRBV24-1 | few | TRBJ2-7
CASSLWGETQYF | TGTGCCAGCAGTTTATGGGGGGAGACCCAGTACTTC | . | TRBV28 | . | TRBJ2-5
CAISESMDYGYTF | TGTGCCATCAGTGAGTCCATGGACTATGGCTACACCTTC | . | TRBV10-3 | . | TRBJ1-2
CAIGGAGTGDPGELFF | TGTGCCATCGGAGGCGCCGGGACAGGGGACCCCGGGGAGCTGTTTTTT | TRBD1 | TRBV24-1 | . | TRBJ2-2
CATSDTGTDINEQFF | TGTGCCACCAGTGATACCGGGACAGATATCAATGAGCAGTTCTTC | TRBD1 | TRBV24-1 | . | TRBJ2-1
CASSFTGTLYNEQFF | TGTGCCAGCAGCTTTACCGGGACTCTTTACAATGAGCAGTTCTTC | . | TRBV7-9 | few | TRBJ2-1
CASSRSGGKSTDTQYF | TGTGCCAGCTCACGGAGCGGGGGAAAAAGCACAGATACGCAGTATTTT | TRBD2 | TRBV18 | few | TRBJ2-3
CASTPLGGTPNEKLFF | TGTGCCAGCACTCCCTTGGGAGGGACTCCTAATGAAAAACTGTTTTTT | . | TRBV12-3/TRBV12-4 | . | TRBJ1-4
CASSLVGATETQYF | TGCGCCAGCAGCTTGGTTGGGGCGACGGAGACCCAGTACTTC | . | TRBV5-1 | . | TRBJ2-5
CASSLEGTGGYNEQFF | TGTGCCAGCAGCTTAGAGGGGACAGGGGGGTACAATGAGCAGTTCTTC | TRBD1 | TRBV7-2 | many | TRBJ2-1
CAISQGQETQYF | TGTGCCATCTCACAGGGACAAGAGACCCAGTACTTC | . | TRBV6-2/TRBV6-3 | few | TRBJ2-5
CASTIELGTLSPGANVLTF | TGTGCCAGCACTATTGAACTCGGGACCTTATCCCCTGGGGCCAACGTCCTGACTTTC | . | TRBV12-3/TRBV12-4 | . | TRBJ2-6
CSVKKPGQGEAGYTF | TGCAGCGTCAAGAAGCCCGGACAGGGAGAAGCTGGCTACACCTTC | TRBD1 | TRBV29-1 | . | TRBJ1-2
CASSPLPESNYGYTF | TGTGCCAGCTCACCATTACCCGAAAGTAACTATGGCTACACCTTC | . | TRBV18 | few | TRBJ1-2
CASSPAAAYNEQFF | TGTGCCAGCAGCCCGGCGGCTGCATACAATGAGCAGTTCTTC | . | TRBV7-6 | . | TRBJ2-1
CSVEVRGAGYEQYF | TGCAGCGTTGAAGTGCGGGGGGCTGGTTACGAGCAGTACTTC | TRBD2 | TRBV29-1 | . | TRBJ2-7
CASSRGQVDSYGYTF | TGCGCCAGCAGCCGCGGACAGGTCGATAGCTATGGCTACACCTTC | TRBD1 | TRBV5-1 | few | TRBJ1-2
CASSALAGGQETQYF | TGTGCCAGCAGTGCTCTTGCGGGGGGGCAAGAGACCCAGTACTTC | TRBD2 | TRBV2 | many | TRBJ2-5
CSARARTGRADMNTEAFF | TGCAGTGCTAGGGCCCGGACAGGGAGGGCTGATATGAACACTGAAGCTTTCTTT | TRBD1 | TRBV20-1 | . | TRBJ1-1
CASSPPWLAGGPSDTQYF | TGTGCCAGCAGCCCACCGTGGCTAGCGGGGGGGCCCTCAGATACGCAGTATTTT | TRBD2 | TRBV11-2 | . | TRBJ2-3
CASSSGGNYGYTF | TGTGCCAGCAGCTCGGGGGGAAACTATGGCTACACCTTC | . | TRBV7-9 | . | TRBJ1-2
CASSSQGLGNTQYF | TGTGCCAGCAGTTCCCAAGGGTTGGGTAATACCCAGTACTTC | . | TRBV12-3/TRBV12-4 | many | TRBJ2-5
CAISPGQFPDTQYF | TGTGCCATCAGCCCCGGACAGTTCCCAGATACGCAGTATTTT | . | TRBV10-3 | few | TRBJ2-3